The clone carrying this TCR beta chain was found once. The data are from a study of blood T cell repertoires in COVID-19. Study details: The origin of the acute and convalescent COVID-19 samples was the United States, Italy and Spain. PBMCs, B-cell-depleted T cells, or T cells were the source of the cDNA or gDNA that made up the material.

Original methodology: For nucleated cells, counts were estimated from reference gene primer amplification. This table comes from immunoSEQ multiplex PCR, and its TCRdb copy is limited to in-frame clones, with some not included. That table is the source of V, J and clone size, and D and trimming were worked out from the DNA. Of approximately 190,000 clones listed, approximately 90% are singletons. This CDR3 region has 17 residues. CDR1 and CDR2 (germline): MDHEN, SYDVKM. Deletions cut 6 bases from V and 0 bases from J, with 18 bases between. The genes are TRBV28 and TRBJ1-5; tentatively, D is TRBD1 (5 bases). This TCR was recovered from an older man with acute or convalescent COVID-19. Source material: peripheral blood. CDR3 amino acids: CASSPQRGRSSNQPQHF. The CDR3 nucleotides are TGTGCCAGCAGCCCACAAAGGGGTCGGAGTAGCAATCAGCCCCAGCATTTT.